This T cell receptor (beta chain) was identified in a study of early T cells in non-severe SARS-CoV-2 infection. Study summary: With bulk RNA from unsorted whole blood as input, sequencing yielded unpaired chains. Findings of the study overall: In VDJdb matching, anti-spike CD8 responses were favored while private and CD4 specificities went missing.

This clonotype was counted only a few times. Its antigen is as yet unknown. The TCR library protocol was used to attach unique molecular identifiers. These identifiers were attached to individual cDNA molecules. TCRdb re-analysed the 5' RACE reads in MiXCR, keeping a single row per CDR3 protein. Here the sample spans tens of thousands of distinct CDR3 sequences, over 5% being singletons. Trimming cost V 5 bases and J 8 bases; bases outside gene matches: 8. This CDR3 contains 16 residues. The germline gives CDR1 MDHEN, CDR2 SYDVKM. The receptor's source is an adult who was a healthcare worker with PCR-confirmed SARS-CoV-2 infection or an uninfected control (not recorded which). The chain recombines TRBV28 with TRBJ2-1, with TRBD2 identical over 14 bases. The specimen was whole blood, collected at baseline. The CDR3 loop reads CASSPQTSGRAHEQFF. CDR3 DNA: TGTGCCAGCAGTCCGCAGACTAGCGGGAGGGCCCATGAGCAGTTCTTC.